One and the same sample provided the 15 T cell receptor beta chains below, sequenced in a study of T-cell reconstitution after alpha-beta-depleted transplantation in children. Using unique molecular identifiers, the investigators prepared the TCRbeta library. MiXCR was run by TCRdb on the PCR reads, yielding one entry per CDR3 protein. The profile shows fewer than 400,000 distinct CDR3 sequences, around 20% of them singletons. Sequencing was performed on PBMCs, mostly from graft donor cells, taken 180 days after TCRalphabeta/CD19-depleted stem cell transplant. These receptors originate from a male patient younger than 18 who had a stem cell transplant for acute lymphoblastic leukemia, so the T cells may come from the graft donor.

The chain recombines TRBV3-1 with TRBJ2-2, with D possibly being TRBD1 (5 bases). Deletions cut 1 base from V and 5 bases from J, with 17 bases between. The CDR3 length is 17 residues. Germline loops: CDR1 LGHDT, CDR2 YNNKEL (reference sequence). CDR3 sequence: CASSQAPGRVGTGELFF. The CDR3 bases are TGTGCCAGCAGCCAAGCCCCCGGCAGGGTAGGGACCGGGGAGCTGTTTTTT.

The chain couples TRBV5-1 to TRBJ1-2, with 7 bases identical to TRBD1. J was trimmed by 4 bases and V by 0 bases; bases with no gene match: 6. Germline V lookup: CDR1 SGHRS, CDR2 YFSETQ. The CDR3 extends over 15 amino acids. The CDR3 DNA is TGCGCCAGCAGCTTGGCCAGGGGGGGCCCCTATGGCTACACCTTC. Its translation is CASSLARGGPYGYTF. The whole variable domain, remainder taken from reference TRBV5-1 and TRBJ1-2, is KAGVTQTPRYLIKTRGQQVTLSCSPISGHRSVSWYQQTPGQGLQFLFEYFSETQRNKGNFPGRFSGRQFSNSRSEMNVSTLELGDSALYLCASSLARGGPYGYTFGSGTRLTVV.

V usage is TRBV7-3 and J usage is TRBJ2-2; 8 bases are shared with TRBD1. With V trimmed by 5 bases and J by 4 bases, 6 bases remained unmatched. Germline V lookup: CDR1 SGHTA, CDR2 FQGTGA. This CDR3 region has 15 residues. The CDR3 DNA reads TGTGCCAGCAGCCCCCGGACAGGGCCCACCGGGGAGCTGTTTTTT. Translated: CASSPRTGPTGELFF. The variable domain in full, completed from reference TRBV7-3 and TRBJ2-2, reads GAGVSQTPSNKVTEKGKYVELRCDPISGHTALYWYRQSLGQGPEFLIYFQGTGAADDSGLPNDRFFAVRPEGSVSTLKIQRTERGDSAVYLCASSPRTGPTGELFFGEGSRLTVL.

This clonotype has just a few counts. The V call is TRBV5-1, the J call TRBJ2-7; TRBD2 might be the D (6 bases). V dropped 4 bases and J dropped 2 bases, with 19 bases sitting between them. The CDR3 extends over 16 amino acids. Per germline, CDR1 SGHRS and CDR2 YFSETQ. CDR3 amino acids: CASSKGIRDFPYEQYF. CDR3 bases: TGCGCCAGCAGCAAGGGGATACGGGACTTCCCCTACGAGCAGTACTTC.

The chain links TRBV5-1 to TRBJ2-4, with 8 bases matching TRBD2. The CDR3 is 16 amino acids. Trimming at V came to 4 bases and at J to 1 base, leaving 7 bases not matched to a gene. The germline V gene has CDR1 SGHRS and CDR2 YFSETQ. CDR3 sequence (DNA): TGCGCCAGCAGCGTCATAGCGGGACGGGCCAAAAACATTCAGTACTTC. It specifies CASSVIAGRAKNIQYF.

The chain employs TRBV5-4 and TRBJ2-2; D gene uncertain. The CDR3 is 14 amino acids. V shed 4 bases and J shed 1 base, with 8 bases lying between them. The germline V gene has CDR1 SGHNT and CDR2 YYREEE (reference sequence). CDR3 protein: CASSDLRNTGELFF. Here the CDR3 DNA reads TGTGCCAGCAGCGACCTCAGGAACACCGGGGAGCTGTTTTTT.

Worth noting for this clonotype: One end of the junction varies from germline; a read error may be responsible. This rearrangement joins TRBV13 to TRBJ1-2, with 11 bases that match TRBD1. CDR3 length: 16 amino acids. The germline gives CDR1 PRHDT, CDR2 FYEKMQ (reference sequence). The CDR3 coding sequence is TGTGCCAGCAGCCCACGGGGGACAGGGGGGGTCTATGGCGACACCTTC. It yields the protein CASSPRGTGGVYGDTF.

V gene TRBV7-6 combines with J gene TRBJ1-1; D not certain. This CDR3 is 14 amino acids long. V lost 1 base and J lost 4, with 10 bases in between. Germline V gene lookup returns CDR1 SGHVS and CDR2 FNYEAQ. The CDR3: CASSLGQRRTEAFF. DNA of the CDR3: TGTGCCAGCAGCTTAGGCCAGAGGCGCACTGAAGCTTTCTTT.

The chain carries TRBV5-8 and TRBJ1-1, with no clear D. V dropped 0 bases and J dropped 0 bases, with 15 bases sitting between them. Germline CDR1 SGHTS, CDR2 YDEGEE. The CDR3 runs to 17 residues. CDR3: CASSLAPLGGLNTEAFF. CDR3 in DNA: TGTGCCAGCAGCTTGGCCCCGTTGGGCGGGTTGAACACTGAAGCTTTCTTT.

Written as DNA, the CDR3 is TGTGCCAGCACCCTGGGACTGCTTCCAGATACGCAGTATTTT. It specifies CASTLGLLPDTQYF. The chain combines TRBV5-6 with TRBJ2-3, with D perhaps TRBD2 (6 bases). CDR1 is SGHDT and CDR2 is YYEEEE in the germline V gene. The CDR3 is made up of 14 amino acids. V lost 6 bases, J lost 4 bases, and 15 bases lay in between.

The chain joins TRBV14 to TRBJ2-4; 9 bases line up with TRBD2. The CDR3 extends over 17 amino acids. Germline V gives CDR1 SGHDN, CDR2 FVKESK. The ends lost 1 base at V and 8 bases at J; junction bases unmatched: 12. For the CDR3, the DNA is TGTGCCAGCAGCCAAGGGGGGCTAGCGGGACTCGGGGACATTCAGTACTTC. Amino acid sequence: CASSQGGLAGLGDIQYF.

As regards this clonotype: At one end, the junction sequence differs from germline, possibly due to a read error. The genes are TRBV6-1 and TRBJ1-4; D gene uncertain. CDR3 length: 18 amino acids. Germline V CDR1 and CDR2: MNHNS, SASEGT. In DNA form, the CDR3 reads TGTGCCAGCAGTGAAGCCAGTCTGATTTTGGCAACTAATGACAAACTGTTTTTT. Amino acid sequence: CASSEASLILATNDKLFF.

The rearrangement joins TRBV14 to TRBJ2-7, with D possibly matching TRBD2 (5 bases). This CDR3 contains 20 residues. CDR1 SGHDN and CDR2 FVKESK come from the germline V gene. V was shortened by 0 bases and J by 0 bases, with 24 bases between the two germline ends. This chain's CDR3 is CASSQDGRYQRFSSSYEQYF. CDR3 sequence (DNA): TGTGCCAGCAGCCAAGATGGAAGATATCAGCGGTTTTCAAGCTCCTACGAGCAGTACTTC.

This clonotype has a handful of counts. The junction shows a germline mismatch at one end, possibly a read error. J is TRBJ2-3 and V is TRBV29-1, with 7 bases identical to TRBD2. This CDR3 has 11 amino acids. Germline assignment: CDR1 SQVTM and CDR2 ANQGSEA. CDR3 in amino acids: CSVVWGLLSHF. CDR3 bases: TGCAGCGTTGTTTGGGGACTATTGTCGCATTTT.

This clonotype was counted a few times. This chain uses TRBV20-1 with TRBJ1-6; 8 bases match TRBD1. Trimming cost V 4 bases and J 9 bases; bases outside gene matches: 14. Germline CDR1 is DFQATT and CDR2 is SNEGSKA (reference sequence). This CDR3 has 16 residues. CDR3 DNA: TGCAGTGCTAACCCAAGGACAGGGTTCCCTACTTCACCCCTCCACTTT. Translated: CSANPRTGFPTSPLHF.